The 10 T cell receptor beta chains reported below all come from one sample, sequenced in a study of T cells in Graves' hyperthyroidism and ophthalmopathy. TCR beta CDR3 regions were amplified from RNA transcripts. HTBI primers drove first-round RT-PCR of the TCR CDR3. TCRdb independently ran MiXCR on the multiplex PCR reads; one entry per CDR3 protein. The sample shows 620,000 or so distinct CDR3 sequences, around 13% of them seen only once. The source material was blood. Every receptor here comes from a woman aged 45-65 years with Graves' ophthalmopathy.

The CDR3 loop reads CASSDFKEDRGRLHF. In DNA form, the CDR3 reads TGTGCCAGCAGTGATTTTAAGGAAGACAGGGGTCGCCTCCACTTT. This sequence joins TRBV27 and TRBJ1-6; 8 nucleotides line up with TRBD1. J lost 15 bases, V lost 5 bases, and 15 bases had no gene match. From germline, CDR1 is MNHEY and CDR2 SMNVEV (reference sequence). The CDR3 has 15 residues.

This rearrangement joins TRBV10-3 to TRBJ1-6, with TRBD1 matching 8 bases. Germline CDR1 is ENHRY and CDR2 is SYGVKD. The CDR3 is 13 residues long. Trimming at V came to 10 bases and at J to 8 bases, leaving 7 bases not matched to a gene. The CDR3 loop reads CANKAGGDSPLHF. The CDR3, as DNA: TGTGCCAACAAAGCAGGGGGCGATTCACCCCTCCACTTT.

This clonotype was seen more than once but under ten times. V usage is TRBV3-1 and J usage is TRBJ2-6; no firm D call. This CDR3 spans 12 amino acids. Germline V gene lookup returns CDR1 LGHDT and CDR2 YNNKEL (reference sequence). V lost 0 bases to trimming and J lost 13 bases, with 7 bases between them. CDR3 DNA: TGTGCCAGCAGCCAAGAAGGATGGGTCCTGACTTTC. It specifies CASSQEGWVLTF.

This clonotype was detected many times. V is TRBV7-2 and J is TRBJ2-7; D tentatively reads TRBD1 or TRBD2 (5 bases each). CDR3 length: 14 residues. Germline V lookup: CDR1 SGHTA, CDR2 FQGNSA. V lost 4 bases and J 3 bases, leaving 13 bases between the germline ends. CDR3 residues: CASSSGTELYEQYF. The DNA of the CDR3 is TGTGCCAGCAGCTCCGGGACGGAGCTCTACGAGCAGTACTTC.

This clonotype was counted ten times or more. V is TRBV7-3 and J is TRBJ2-3; 9 nucleotides align to TRBD2. The CDR3 loop spans 14 amino acids. V lost 4 bases and J lost 9; bases outside the gene matches: 8. Germline V gene lookup returns CDR1 SGHTA and CDR2 FQGTGA. The chain's CDR3 is CASSSMREGPTQYF. The CDR3 DNA reads TGTGCCAGCAGCTCCATGCGGGAGGGCCCCACGCAGTATTTT.

This clonotype has more than one count but fewer than ten. The chain recombines TRBV6-1 with TRBJ2-1, with D tentatively TRBD1 (5 bases). The CDR3 has 14 amino acids. Germline lookup yields CDR1 MNHNS and CDR2 SASEGT. V shed 5 bases and J shed 5 bases, with 13 bases lying between them. The CDR3: CASSSTRVDNEQFF. The CDR3 DNA follows: TGTGCCAGCAGTTCCACCAGGGTCGACAATGAGCAGTTCTTC.

The V and J genes are TRBV28 and TRBJ2-3, with 10 bases that match TRBD2. Unmatched junction bases numbered 9, after V lost 5 bases and J lost 1 base. Germline loops: CDR1 MDHEN, CDR2 SYDVKM. The CDR3 contains 17 residues. The DNA of the CDR3 is TGTGCCAGCAGTGACACTCTCGGGACTAGCGGCACAGATACGCAGTATTTT. Protein sequence: CASSDTLGTSGTDTQYF.

This clonotype was seen many times. V and J are TRBV28 and TRBJ2-7; unclear D gene. V was pared by 5 bases and J by 0 bases, with 14 bases between. Germline CDR1 is MDHEN and CDR2 is SYDVKM. This CDR3 contains 15 residues. The CDR3 region is CASSPLRSGSYEQYF. The CDR3 DNA sequence: TGTGCCAGCAGTCCTCTTCGTTCGGGCTCCTACGAGCAGTACTTC.

This clonotype appeared many times. The chain links TRBV28 to TRBJ2-5; tentative D call: TRBD1 (5 bases). The germline V gene has CDR1 MDHEN and CDR2 SYDVKM. V shed 5 bases and J shed 2 bases, with 9 bases lying between them. The CDR3 has 13 amino acids. CDR3 protein: CASSIDSQETQYF. The CDR3 nucleotides are TGTGCCAGCAGTATCGACAGTCAAGAGACCCAGTACTTC.

This clonotype was seen a few times. The chain combines TRBV10-3 with TRBJ1-5; no reliable D call. This CDR3 has 14 amino acids. The V and J ends lost 6 bases and 8 bases respectively, with 17 bases between them. Germline assignment: CDR1 ENHRY and CDR2 SYGVKD. The CDR3 is CAISPNPSPEPQHF. Written as DNA, the CDR3 is TGTGCCATCAGCCCAAACCCTTCTCCGGAGCCCCAGCATTTT.